This T cell receptor (beta chain) was sequenced for a study of identical twins. This CDR3 is built from 18 residues. V was pared by 5 bases and J by 6 bases, with 15 bases of the junction left unmatched. Germline V lookup: CDR1 SGHVS, CDR2 FNYEAQ. One entry per CDR3 protein, called by TCRdb with MiXCR from the 5' RACE reads. The sample includes approximately 260,000 distinct CDR3 sequences, around 8% seen only once; the top ten take roughly 3%. This clonotype appeared a few times. Its antigen is not known. Findings and caveats of the study: Cord blood's abundant beta clonotypes had fewer insertions, unlike memory repertoires. Shared out-of-frame alpha sequences (those common to twins) showed excess low generation probability.

The donors were all healthy and Caucasian. The sample also formed part of further work on yellow fever vaccine responses in identical twins. In that study: Among the twins, the vaccine T cell response reportedly seemed partly convergent and partly personalized.

The sequence was collected from a woman younger than 35 in good health. The sequenced sample consisted of CD8+ T cells sorted from blood. The chain uses TRBV7-6 and TRBJ2-1; 11 nucleotides line up with TRBD2. The CDR3 sequence: CASSPTVGTSGKSNEQFF. In DNA form, the CDR3 reads TGTGCCAGCAGCCCCACCGTCGGGACTAGCGGAAAAAGCAATGAGCAGTTCTTC.